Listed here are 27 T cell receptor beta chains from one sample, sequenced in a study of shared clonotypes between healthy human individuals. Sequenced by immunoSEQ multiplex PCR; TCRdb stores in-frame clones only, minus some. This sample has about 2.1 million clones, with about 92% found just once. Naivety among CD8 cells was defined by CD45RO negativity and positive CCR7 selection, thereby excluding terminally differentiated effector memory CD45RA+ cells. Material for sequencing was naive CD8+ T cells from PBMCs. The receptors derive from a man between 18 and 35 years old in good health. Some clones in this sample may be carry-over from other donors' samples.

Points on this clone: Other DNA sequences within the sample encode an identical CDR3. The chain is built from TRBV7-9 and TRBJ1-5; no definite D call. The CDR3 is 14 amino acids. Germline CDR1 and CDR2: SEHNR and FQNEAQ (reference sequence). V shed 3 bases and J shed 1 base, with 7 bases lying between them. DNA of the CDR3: TGTGCCAGCAGCTTGGATGGCAGCAATCAGCCCCAGCATTTT. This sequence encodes CASSLDGSNQPQHF.

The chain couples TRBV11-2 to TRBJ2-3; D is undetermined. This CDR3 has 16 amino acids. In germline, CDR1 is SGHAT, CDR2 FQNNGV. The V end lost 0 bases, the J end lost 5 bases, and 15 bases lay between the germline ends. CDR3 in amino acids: CASSLDPSGVGDTQYF. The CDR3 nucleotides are TGTGCCAGCAGCTTAGACCCCTCTGGAGTTGGAGATACGCAGTATTTT.

CDR3 sequence: CASSEIGNPNYGYTF. CDR3 in DNA: TGTGCCAGCAGTGAAATAGGGAACCCTAACTATGGCTACACCTTC. The chain employs TRBV2 and TRBJ1-2; no reliable D call. Germline CDR1 is SNHLY and CDR2 is FYNNEI. Deletions cut 2 bases from V and 0 bases from J, with 10 bases between. The CDR3 runs to 15 residues.

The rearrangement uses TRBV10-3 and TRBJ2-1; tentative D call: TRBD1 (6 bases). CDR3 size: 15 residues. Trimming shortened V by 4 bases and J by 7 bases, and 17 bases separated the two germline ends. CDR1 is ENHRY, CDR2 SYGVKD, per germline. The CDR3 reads CAISAPRGTINEQFF. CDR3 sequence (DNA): TGTGCCATCAGTGCCCCAAGGGGGACAATTAATGAGCAGTTCTTC.

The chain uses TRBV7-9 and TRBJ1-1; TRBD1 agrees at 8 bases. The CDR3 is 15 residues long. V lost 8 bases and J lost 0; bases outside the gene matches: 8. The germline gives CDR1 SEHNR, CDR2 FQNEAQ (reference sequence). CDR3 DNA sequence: TGTGCCAGCGCGCCCCGGGACAGGATGAACACTGAAGCTTTCTTT. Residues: CASAPRDRMNTEAFF.

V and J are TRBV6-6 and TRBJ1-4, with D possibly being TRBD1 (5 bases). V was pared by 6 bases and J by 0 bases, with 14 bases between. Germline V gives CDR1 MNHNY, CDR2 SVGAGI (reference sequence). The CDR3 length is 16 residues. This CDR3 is CASRRGDRATNEKLFF. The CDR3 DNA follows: TGTGCCAGCAGGCGGGGCGACCGTGCAACTAATGAAAAACTGTTTTTT.

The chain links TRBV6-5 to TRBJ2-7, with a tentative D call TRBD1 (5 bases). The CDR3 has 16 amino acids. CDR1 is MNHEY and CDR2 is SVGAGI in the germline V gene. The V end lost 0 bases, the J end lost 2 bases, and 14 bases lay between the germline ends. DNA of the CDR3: TGTGCCAGCAGTTACTCCGTGGGGCATGTGCCCTACGAGCAGTACTTC. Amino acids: CASSYSVGHVPYEQYF.

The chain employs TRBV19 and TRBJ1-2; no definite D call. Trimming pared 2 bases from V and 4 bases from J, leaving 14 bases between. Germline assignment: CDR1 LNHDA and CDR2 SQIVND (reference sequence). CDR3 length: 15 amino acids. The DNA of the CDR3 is TGTGCCAGTAGTATATTCTACGTGGACGGCTATGGCTACACCTTC. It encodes CASSIFYVDGYGYTF. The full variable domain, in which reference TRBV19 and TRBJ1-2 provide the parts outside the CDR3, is DGGITQSPKYLFRKEGQNVTLSCEQNLNHDAMYWYRQDPGQGLRLIYYSQIVNDFQKGDIAEGYSVSREKKESFPLTVTSAQKNPTAFYLCASSIFYVDGYGYTFGSGTRLTVV.

CDR3 loop: CASSQTPPPRLAGNNEQFF. The CDR3 DNA reads as TGCGCCAGCAGCCAAACCCCACCCCCACGACTAGCGGGCAACAATGAGCAGTTCTTC. This rearrangement joins TRBV4-1 to TRBJ2-1, with 10 bases matching TRBD2. In germline, CDR1 is MGHRA, CDR2 YSYEKL. The CDR3 runs to 19 residues. V gave up 2 bases and J gave up 5 bases; unmatched junction bases: 15.

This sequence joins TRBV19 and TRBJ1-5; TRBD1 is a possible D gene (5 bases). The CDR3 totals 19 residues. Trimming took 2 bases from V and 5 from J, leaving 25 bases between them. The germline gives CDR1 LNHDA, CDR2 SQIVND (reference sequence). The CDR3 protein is CASSITILGPGSFYQPQHF. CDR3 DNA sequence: TGTGCCAGTAGTATAACGATTTTGGGGCCAGGGTCATTTTATCAGCCCCAGCATTTT.

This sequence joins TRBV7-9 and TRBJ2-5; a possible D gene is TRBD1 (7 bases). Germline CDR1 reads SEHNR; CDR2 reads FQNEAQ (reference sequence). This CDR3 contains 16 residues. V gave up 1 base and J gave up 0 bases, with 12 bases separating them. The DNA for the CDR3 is TGTGCCAGCAGCTTAGTGGCAGGGGGGTACCAAGAGACCCAGTACTTC. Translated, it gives CASSLVAGGYQETQYF.

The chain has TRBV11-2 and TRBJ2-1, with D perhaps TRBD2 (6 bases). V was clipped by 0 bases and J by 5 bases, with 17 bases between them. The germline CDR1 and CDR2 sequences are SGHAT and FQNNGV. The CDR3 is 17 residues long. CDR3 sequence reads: CASSLDWGLLVHNEQFF. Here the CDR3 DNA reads TGTGCCAGCAGCTTAGATTGGGGACTCCTAGTACACAATGAGCAGTTCTTC.

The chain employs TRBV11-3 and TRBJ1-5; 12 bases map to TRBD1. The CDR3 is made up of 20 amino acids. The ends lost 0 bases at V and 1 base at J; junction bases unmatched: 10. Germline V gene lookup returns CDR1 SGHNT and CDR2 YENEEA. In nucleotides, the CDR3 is TGTGCCAGCAGCTTAGATAACCGGGACAGGGGGCTAGGGAGCAATCAGCCCCAGCATTTT. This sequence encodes CASSLDNRDRGLGSNQPQHF.

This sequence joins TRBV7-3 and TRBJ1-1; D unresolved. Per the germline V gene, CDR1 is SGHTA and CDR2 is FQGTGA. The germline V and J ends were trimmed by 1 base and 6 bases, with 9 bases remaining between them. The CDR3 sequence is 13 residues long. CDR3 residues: CASSLIGVAEAFF. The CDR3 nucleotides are TGTGCCAGCAGCTTAATTGGGGTCGCTGAAGCTTTCTTT.

The DNA for the CDR3 is TGTGCCAGTAGTGTCTGGACGGACAGTTACTATGGCTACACCTTC. Translated, it gives CASSVWTDSYYGYTF. J is TRBJ1-2 and V is TRBV19; the D gene is possibly TRBD1 (6 bases). Germline V lookup: CDR1 LNHDA, CDR2 SQIVND (reference sequence). The V end lost 5 bases, the J end lost 3 bases, and 16 bases lay between the germline ends. CDR3 length equals 15 residues.

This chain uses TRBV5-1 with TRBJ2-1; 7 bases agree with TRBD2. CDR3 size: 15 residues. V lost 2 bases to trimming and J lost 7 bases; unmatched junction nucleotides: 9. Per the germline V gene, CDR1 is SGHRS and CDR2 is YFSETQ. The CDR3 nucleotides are TGCGCCAGCAGCTTTGGGAGGGGCCTTGGGAATGAGCAGTTCTTC. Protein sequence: CASSFGRGLGNEQFF.

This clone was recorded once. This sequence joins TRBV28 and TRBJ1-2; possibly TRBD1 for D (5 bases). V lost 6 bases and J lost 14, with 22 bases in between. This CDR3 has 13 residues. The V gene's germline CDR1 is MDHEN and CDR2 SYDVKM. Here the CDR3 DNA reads TGTGCCAGCAGACTTACTCAGGGTGCCGTGGAGACCTTC. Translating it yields CASRLTQGAVETF.

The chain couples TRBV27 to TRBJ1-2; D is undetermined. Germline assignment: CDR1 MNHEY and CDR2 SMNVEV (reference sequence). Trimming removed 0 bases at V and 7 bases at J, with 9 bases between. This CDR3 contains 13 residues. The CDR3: CASSLSPRTGYTF. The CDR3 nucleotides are TGTGCCAGCAGTTTATCCCCCAGGACTGGCTACACCTTC.

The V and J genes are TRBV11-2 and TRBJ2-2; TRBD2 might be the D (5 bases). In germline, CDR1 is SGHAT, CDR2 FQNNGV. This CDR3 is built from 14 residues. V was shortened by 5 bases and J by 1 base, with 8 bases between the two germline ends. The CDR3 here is CASSPSGNTGELFF. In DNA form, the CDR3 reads TGTGCCAGCAGCCCGAGCGGGAACACCGGGGAGCTGTTTTTT.

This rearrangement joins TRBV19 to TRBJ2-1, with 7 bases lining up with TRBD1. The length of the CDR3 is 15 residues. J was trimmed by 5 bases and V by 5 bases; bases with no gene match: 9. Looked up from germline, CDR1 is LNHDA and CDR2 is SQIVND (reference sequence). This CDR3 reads CASSLLWGTDNEQFF. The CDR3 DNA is TGTGCCAGTAGTCTCCTTTGGGGGACAGACAATGAGCAGTTCTTC.

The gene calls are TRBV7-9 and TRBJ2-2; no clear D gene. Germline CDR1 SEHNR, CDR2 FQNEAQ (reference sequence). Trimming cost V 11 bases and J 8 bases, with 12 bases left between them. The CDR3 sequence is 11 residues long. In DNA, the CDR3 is TGTGCCCTAAGTTTTATAGGGGAGCTGTTTTTT. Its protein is CALSFIGELFF.

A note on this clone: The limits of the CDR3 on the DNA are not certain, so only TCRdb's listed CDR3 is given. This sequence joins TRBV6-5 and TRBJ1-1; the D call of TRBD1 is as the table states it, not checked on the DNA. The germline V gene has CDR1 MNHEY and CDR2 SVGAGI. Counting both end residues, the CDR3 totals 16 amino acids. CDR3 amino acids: CASSSSGQGVYTEAFF.

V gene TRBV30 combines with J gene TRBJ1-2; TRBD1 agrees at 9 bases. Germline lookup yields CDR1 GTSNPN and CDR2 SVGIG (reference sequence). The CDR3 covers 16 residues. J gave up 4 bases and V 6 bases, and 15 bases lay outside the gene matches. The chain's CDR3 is CACPGTGSLEGYGYTF. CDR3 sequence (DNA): TGTGCCTGCCCCGGGACAGGGAGCCTAGAGGGCTATGGCTACACCTTC.

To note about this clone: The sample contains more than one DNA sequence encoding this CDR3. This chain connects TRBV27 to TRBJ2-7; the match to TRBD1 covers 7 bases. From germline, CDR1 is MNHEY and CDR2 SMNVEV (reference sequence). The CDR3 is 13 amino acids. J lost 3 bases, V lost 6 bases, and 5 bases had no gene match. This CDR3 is CASSPRQGYEQYF. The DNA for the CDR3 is TGTGCCAGCAGCCCGAGACAGGGCTACGAGCAGTACTTC.

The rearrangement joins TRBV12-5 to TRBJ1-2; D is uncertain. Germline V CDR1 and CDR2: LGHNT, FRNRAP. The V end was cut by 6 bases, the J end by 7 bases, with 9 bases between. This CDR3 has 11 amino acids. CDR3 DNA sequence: TGTGCTAGTGGGGGTTCACTTGGCTACACCTTC. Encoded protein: CASGGSLGYTF. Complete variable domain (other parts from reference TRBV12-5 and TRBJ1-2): DARVTQTPRHKVTEMGQEVTMRCQPILGHNTVFWYRQTMMQGLELLAYFRNRAPLDDSGMPKDRFSAEMPDATLATLKIQPSEPRDSAVYFCASGGSLGYTFGSGTRLTVV.

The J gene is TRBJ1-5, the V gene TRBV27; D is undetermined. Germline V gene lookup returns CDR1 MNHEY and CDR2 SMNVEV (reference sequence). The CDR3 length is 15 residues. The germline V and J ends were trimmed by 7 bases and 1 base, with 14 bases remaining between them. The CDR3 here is CASTLVGGSNQPQHF. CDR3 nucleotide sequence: TGTGCCAGCACCTTAGTGGGTGGGAGCAATCAGCCCCAGCATTTT.

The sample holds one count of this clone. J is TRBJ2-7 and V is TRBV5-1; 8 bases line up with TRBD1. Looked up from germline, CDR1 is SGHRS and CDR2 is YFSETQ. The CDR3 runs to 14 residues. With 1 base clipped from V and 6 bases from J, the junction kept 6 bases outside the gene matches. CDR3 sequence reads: CASSLSGRGPEQYF. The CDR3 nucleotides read TGCGCCAGCAGCTTGAGCGGCAGGGGGCCCGAGCAGTACTTC.